These T cell receptor beta chains were read from a single sample in a study of blood T cells in healthy people across ages. TCRdb independently ran MiXCR on the 5' RACE reads; one entry per CDR3 protein. Of around 800,000 distinct CDR3 sequences detected, around 68% appear once; the ten largest clones hold 25% to 35%. The specimen sequenced was blood. The receptors here all came from a young man in good health. Both conserved end residues are part of each CDR3. D genes are given only for firm matches. Part of the rows lack a size; the others show once, few, many or a class for expanded clones.

NA | TRBJ2-7 | TRBV2 | NA | CASKDRTGAYEQYF | TGTGCCAGCAAAGATAGAACAGGAGCCTACGAGCAGTACTTC
TRBD1 | TRBJ2-7 | TRBV6-2/TRBV6-3 | NA | CASSPDRVLYEQYF | TGTGCCAGCAGTCCCGACAGGGTTCTCTACGAGCAGTACTTC
NA | TRBJ1-2 | TRBV6-6 | NA | CASSYAFEGYTF | TGTGCCAGCAGTTACGCGTTTGAAGGCTACACCTTC
TRBD2 | TRBJ2-3 | TRBV12-3/TRBV12-4 | NA | CASSPQSGGSTDTQYF | TGTGCCAGCAGTCCTCAGAGCGGGGGTAGCACAGATACGCAGTATTTT
TRBD1 | TRBJ2-5 | TRBV5-1 | NA | CASSGDRDGETQYF | TGCGCCAGCAGCGGGGACAGGGATGGAGAGACCCAGTACTTC
TRBD1 | TRBJ2-5 | TRBV20-1 | many | CSARAPGTGCGQYF | TGCAGTGCTAGGGCTCCCGGGACAGGGTGCGGGCAGTACTTC
NA | TRBJ2-7 | TRBV27 | few | CASSFDGGADEQYF | TGTGCCAGCAGTTTCGACGGAGGGGCGGACGAGCAGTACTTC
NA | TRBJ1-2 | TRBV10-3 | NA | CAISEPGYLDYGYTF | TGTGCCATCAGTGAGCCGGGGTATCTTGACTATGGCTACACCTTC
NA | TRBJ2-3 | TRBV9 | NA | CASSVEEWDSDTQYF | TGTGCCAGCAGCGTAGAGGAGTGGGACTCAGATACGCAGTATTTT
TRBD1 | TRBJ2-1 | TRBV5-1 | few | CASSEDRDSVDEQFF | TGCGCCAGCAGCGAGGACAGGGACAGCGTGGATGAGCAGTTCTTC
TRBD1 | TRBJ2-7 | TRBV11-2 | many | CASSWGDRGYEQYF | TGTGCCAGCAGCTGGGGGGACAGGGGTTACGAGCAGTACTTC
NA | TRBJ2-5 | TRBV6-2/TRBV6-3 | few | CASSFYPQGGEETQYF | TGTGCCAGCAGTTTTTACCCCCAGGGGGGAGAAGAGACCCAGTACTTC